This T cell receptor beta chain appears in the sequencing data of a study of OX40 agonist ivuxolimab in advanced cancers. Between the trimmed V and J ends, which lost 1 base and 2 bases, there was a span of 6 bases. The V gene's germline CDR1 is SGHTA and CDR2 FQGNSA. The CDR3 sequence is 14 residues long. The protocol was immunoSEQ multiplex PCR, while the TCRdb copy is restricted to in-frame clones and leaves out a portion. The data contain more than 60,000 clones, around 86% of them singletons. Specimen: CD4+ or CD8+ T cells sorted from blood, collected in a trial of the OX40 agonist ivuxolimab. This sequence was found in an adult with an advanced solid tumor such as melanoma, head and neck, liver or kidney cancer. J is TRBJ1-5 and V is TRBV7-2; D remains unclear. DNA of the CDR3: TGTGCCAGCAGCTTAGGACCCGGCAATCAGCCCCAGCATTTT. Translated: CASSLGPGNQPQHF.